The rows below give T cell receptor beta chains drawn from one sample of a study of shared clonotypes between healthy human individuals. The protocol was immunoSEQ multiplex PCR, while the TCRdb copy is restricted to in-frame clones and leaves out a portion. Of over a million clones in the sample, 96% were seen once. Sequencing was done on a sample of naive CD4+ T cells sorted from blood. Source of these receptors: a man aged 30 to 39 in good health. Each CDR3 is given with its conserved first and last residue. Each record gives: D gene, V gene, J gene, CDR3 DNA, CDR3 protein. The D gene is left open where the match is weak.

d_gene: .
v_gene: TRBV7-9
j_gene: TRBJ2-7
CDR3nt: TGTGCCAGCAGCTTAGGTCCCCAGGGAGTTCTAACCTACGAGCAGTACTTC
CDR3aa: CASSLGPQGVLTYEQYF

d_gene: TRBD2
v_gene: TRBV5-6
j_gene: TRBJ2-7
CDR3nt: TGTGCCAGCAGCCGACCTCCTAGCGGGAGGCCCTACGAGCAGTACTTC
CDR3aa: CASSRPPSGRPYEQYF

d_gene: TRBD1
v_gene: TRBV7-2
j_gene: TRBJ2-7
CDR3nt: TGTGCCAGCAGCATTGGGACAGGGAGATACGGGCAGTACTTC
CDR3aa: CASSIGTGRYGQYF

d_gene: .
v_gene: TRBV6-5
j_gene: TRBJ2-2
CDR3nt: TGTGCCAGCAGTCAAAACACCGGGGAGCTGTTTTTT
CDR3aa: CASSQNTGELFF

d_gene: .
v_gene: TRBV7-9
j_gene: TRBJ2-1
CDR3nt: TGTGCCAGCAGCTCCCTTACAGGGAGCTCCTACAATGAGCAGTTCTTC
CDR3aa: CASSSLTGSSYNEQFF

d_gene: TRBD2
v_gene: TRBV27
j_gene: TRBJ2-1
CDR3nt: TGTGCCAGCAGTTTATGGTTAGCGGGAGGATTGTCCAATGAGCAGTTCTTC
CDR3aa: CASSLWLAGGLSNEQFF

d_gene: .
v_gene: TRBV11-1
j_gene: TRBJ2-5
CDR3nt: TGTGCCAGCAGCTTAAACAGGTATCAAGAGACCCAGTACTTC
CDR3aa: CASSLNRYQETQYF

d_gene: .
v_gene: TRBV28
j_gene: TRBJ2-7
CDR3nt: TGTGCCAGCAGCGGGACTGCCTACGAGCAGTACTTC
CDR3aa: CASSGTAYEQYF

d_gene: .
v_gene: TRBV7-6
j_gene: TRBJ1-3
CDR3nt: TGTGCCAGCAGCTCAAAAAACGGAAACACCATATATTTT
CDR3aa: CASSSKNGNTIYF

d_gene: .
v_gene: TRBV27
j_gene: TRBJ2-7
CDR3nt: TGTGCCAGCAGTTTATCGATTAAGGACGGAAGCTCCTACGAGCAGTACTTC
CDR3aa: CASSLSIKDGSSYEQYF

d_gene: .
v_gene: TRBV4-1
j_gene: TRBJ1-2
CDR3nt: TGCGCCAGCAGCCAACTCGCCACGGACTATGGCTACACCTTC
CDR3aa: CASSQLATDYGYTF

d_gene: TRBD2
v_gene: TRBV6-1
j_gene: TRBJ2-1
CDR3nt: TGTGCCAGCAGTGAACGGGCTAGCGGGAGCAATGAGCAGTTCTTC
CDR3aa: CASSERASGSNEQFF

d_gene: .
v_gene: TRBV9
j_gene: TRBJ2-3
CDR3nt: TGTGCCAGCAGCATGATATTTTCGCCGGGACTCGCTCCCGCCACAGATACGCAGTATTTT
CDR3aa: CASSMIFSPGLAPATDTQYF

d_gene: .
v_gene: TRBV13
j_gene: TRBJ1-2
CDR3nt: TGTGCCAGCAGCCTAAGGGGTACCTATGGCTACACCTTC
CDR3aa: CASSLRGTYGYTF

d_gene: TRBD2
v_gene: TRBV5-1
j_gene: TRBJ2-1
CDR3nt: TGCGCCAGCAGTACTAACCCGGGACTAGCGGGAGAGTCGTCCTACAATGAGCAGTTCTTC
CDR3aa: CASSTNPGLAGESSYNEQFF